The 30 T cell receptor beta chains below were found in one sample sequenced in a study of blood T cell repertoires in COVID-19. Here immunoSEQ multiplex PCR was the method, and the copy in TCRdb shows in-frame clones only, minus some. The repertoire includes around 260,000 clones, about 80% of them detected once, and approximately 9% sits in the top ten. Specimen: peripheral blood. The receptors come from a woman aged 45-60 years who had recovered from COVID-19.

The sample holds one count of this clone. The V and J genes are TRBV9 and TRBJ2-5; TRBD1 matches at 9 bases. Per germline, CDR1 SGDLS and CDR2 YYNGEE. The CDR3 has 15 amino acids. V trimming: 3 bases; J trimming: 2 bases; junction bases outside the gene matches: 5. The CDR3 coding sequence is TGTGCCAGCAGCGAGGGACAGGGCCCGCAAGAGACCCAGTACTTC. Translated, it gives CASSEGQGPQETQYF.

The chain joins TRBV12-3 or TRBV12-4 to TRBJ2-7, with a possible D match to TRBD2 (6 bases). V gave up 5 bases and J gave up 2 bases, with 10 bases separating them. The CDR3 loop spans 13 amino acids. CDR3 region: CASSKLAPYEQYF. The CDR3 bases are TGTGCCAGCAGTAAACTAGCTCCCTACGAGCAGTACTTC.

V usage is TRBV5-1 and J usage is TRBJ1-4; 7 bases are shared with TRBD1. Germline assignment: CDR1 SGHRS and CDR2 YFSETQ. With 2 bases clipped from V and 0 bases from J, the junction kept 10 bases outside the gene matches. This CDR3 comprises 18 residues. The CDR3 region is CASSFGTAILATNEKLFF. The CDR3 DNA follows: TGCGCCAGCAGCTTTGGGACAGCCATACTTGCAACTAATGAAAAACTGTTTTTT.

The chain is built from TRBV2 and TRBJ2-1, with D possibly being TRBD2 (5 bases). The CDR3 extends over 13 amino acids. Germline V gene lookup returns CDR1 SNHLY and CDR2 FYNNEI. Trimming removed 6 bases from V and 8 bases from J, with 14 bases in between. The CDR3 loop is CASRSGLQDEQFF. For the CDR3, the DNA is TGTGCCAGCAGGAGCGGACTTCAAGATGAGCAGTTCTTC. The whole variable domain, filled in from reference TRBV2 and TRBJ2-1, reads EPEVTQTPSHQVTQMGQEVILRCVPISNHLYFYWYRQILGQKVEFLVSFYNNEISEKSEIFDDQFSVERPDGSNFTLKIRSTKLEDSAMYFCASRSGLQDEQFFGPGTRLTVL.

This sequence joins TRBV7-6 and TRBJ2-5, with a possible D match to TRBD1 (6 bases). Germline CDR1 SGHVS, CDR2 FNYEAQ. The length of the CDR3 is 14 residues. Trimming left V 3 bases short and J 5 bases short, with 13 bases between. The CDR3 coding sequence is TGTGCCAGCAGCTTGGGGGCTACGAGGGAGACCCAGTACTTC. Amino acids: CASSLGATRETQYF.

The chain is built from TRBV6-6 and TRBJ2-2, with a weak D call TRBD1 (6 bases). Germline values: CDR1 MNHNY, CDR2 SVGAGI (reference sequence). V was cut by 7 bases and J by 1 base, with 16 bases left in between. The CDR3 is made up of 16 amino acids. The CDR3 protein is CASTPRTARNTGELFF. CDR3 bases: TGTGCCAGCACCCCTAGGACAGCCAGGAACACCGGGGAGCTGTTTTTT.

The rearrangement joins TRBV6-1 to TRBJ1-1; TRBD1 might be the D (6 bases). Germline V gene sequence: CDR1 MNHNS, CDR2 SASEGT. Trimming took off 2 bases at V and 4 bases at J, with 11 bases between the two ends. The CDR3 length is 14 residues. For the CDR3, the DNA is TGTGCCAGCAGTGAACAGGGGAGGGGCACTGAAGCTTTCTTT. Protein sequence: CASSEQGRGTEAFF.

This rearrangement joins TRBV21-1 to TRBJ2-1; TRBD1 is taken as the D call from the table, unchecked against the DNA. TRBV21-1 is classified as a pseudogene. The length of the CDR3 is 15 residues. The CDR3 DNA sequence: TGTGCCAGCAGCCCCCGGGACAGGCGGGTGAATGAGCAGTTCTTC. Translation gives CASSPRDRRVNEQFF.

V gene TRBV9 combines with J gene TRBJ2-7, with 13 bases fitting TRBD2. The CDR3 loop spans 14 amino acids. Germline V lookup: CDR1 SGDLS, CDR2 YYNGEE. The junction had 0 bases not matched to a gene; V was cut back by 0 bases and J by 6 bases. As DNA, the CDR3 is TGTGCCAGCAGCGTAGGGACTAGCGGGAGCGAGCAGTACTTC. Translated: CASSVGTSGSEQYF.

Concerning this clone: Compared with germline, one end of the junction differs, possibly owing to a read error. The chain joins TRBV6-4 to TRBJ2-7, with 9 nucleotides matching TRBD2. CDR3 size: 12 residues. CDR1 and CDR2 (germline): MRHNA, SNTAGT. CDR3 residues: CASSENSGGLWF. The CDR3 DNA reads TGTGCCAGCAGTGAGAATAGCGGGGGCCTCTGGTTC.

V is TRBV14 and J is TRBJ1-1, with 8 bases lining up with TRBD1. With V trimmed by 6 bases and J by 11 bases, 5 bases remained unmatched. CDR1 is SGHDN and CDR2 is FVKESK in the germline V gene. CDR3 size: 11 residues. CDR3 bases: TGTGCCAGCAGACAGGGGGTCCGGGCTTTCTTT. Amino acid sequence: CASRQGVRAFF.

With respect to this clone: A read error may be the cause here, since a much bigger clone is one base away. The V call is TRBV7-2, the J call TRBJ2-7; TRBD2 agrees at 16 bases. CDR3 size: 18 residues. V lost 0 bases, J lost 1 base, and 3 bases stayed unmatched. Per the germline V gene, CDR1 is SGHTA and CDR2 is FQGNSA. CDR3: CASSLAGTSGGESYEQYF. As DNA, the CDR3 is TGTGCCAGCAGCTTAGCGGGGACTAGCGGGGGGGAATCCTACGAGCAGTACTTC.

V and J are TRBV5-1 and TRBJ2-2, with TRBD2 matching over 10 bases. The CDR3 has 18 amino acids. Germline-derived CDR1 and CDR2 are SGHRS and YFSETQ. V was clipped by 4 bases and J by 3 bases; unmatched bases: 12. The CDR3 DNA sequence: TGCGCCAGCAGCCTCGGAGGGAGCGGGAGGGCCGACACCGGGGAGCTGTTTTTT. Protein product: CASSLGGSGRADTGELFF.

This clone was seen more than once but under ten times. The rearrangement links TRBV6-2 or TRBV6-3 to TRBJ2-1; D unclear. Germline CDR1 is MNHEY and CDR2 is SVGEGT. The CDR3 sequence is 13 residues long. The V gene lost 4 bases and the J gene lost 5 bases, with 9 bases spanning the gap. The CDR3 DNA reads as TGTGCCAGCAGTTCCCAAGCGAACAATGAGCAGTTCTTC. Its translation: CASSSQANNEQFF.

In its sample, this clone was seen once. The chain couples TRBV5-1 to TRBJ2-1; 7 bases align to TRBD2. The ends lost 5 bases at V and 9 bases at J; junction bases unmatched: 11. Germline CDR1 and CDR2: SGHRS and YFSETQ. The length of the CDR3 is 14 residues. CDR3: CASRMSGLVGEQFF. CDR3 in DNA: TGCGCCAGCAGGATGTCCGGACTAGTGGGTGAGCAGTTCTTC.

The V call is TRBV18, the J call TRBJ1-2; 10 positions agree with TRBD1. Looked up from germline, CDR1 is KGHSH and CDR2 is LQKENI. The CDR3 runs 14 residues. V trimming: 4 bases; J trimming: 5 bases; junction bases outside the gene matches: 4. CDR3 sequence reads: CASSLGQGEYGYTF. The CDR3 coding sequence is TGTGCCAGCTCACTAGGACAGGGGGAGTATGGCTACACCTTC. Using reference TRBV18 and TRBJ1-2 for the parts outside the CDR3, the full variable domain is NAGVMQNPRHLVRRRGQEARLRCSPMKGHSHVYWYRQLPEEGLKFMVYLQKENIIDESGMPKERFSAEFPKEGPSILRIQQVVRGDSAAYFCASSLGQGEYGYTFGSGTRLTVV.

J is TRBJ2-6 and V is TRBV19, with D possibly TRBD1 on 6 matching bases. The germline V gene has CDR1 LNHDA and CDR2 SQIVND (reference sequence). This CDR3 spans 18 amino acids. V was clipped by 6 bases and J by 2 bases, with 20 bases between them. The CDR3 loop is CASRSLGALMPGANVLTF. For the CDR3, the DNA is TGTGCCAGTAGGTCCCTGGGGGCGCTTATGCCTGGGGCCAACGTCCTGACTTTC. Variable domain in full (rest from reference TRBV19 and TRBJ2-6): DGGITQSPKYLFRKEGQNVTLSCEQNLNHDAMYWYRQDPGQGLRLIYYSQIVNDFQKGDIAEGYSVSREKKESFPLTVTSAQKNPTAFYLCASRSLGALMPGANVLTFGAGSRLTVL.

The CDR3 sequence is CASRRENTEAFF. The CDR3 nucleotides read TGTGCCAGCAGACGAGAAAACACTGAAGCTTTCTTT. This chain joins TRBV6-5 and TRBJ1-1, with D uncertain. Trimming removed 6 bases from V and 2 bases from J, with 7 bases in between. This CDR3 contains 12 residues. Per the germline V gene, CDR1 is MNHEY and CDR2 is SVGAGI.

In DNA form, the CDR3 reads TGTGCTAGTGGTTCGACAGGGTACACTGAAGCTTTCTTT. Protein sequence: CASGSTGYTEAFF. This chain uses TRBV12-5 with TRBJ1-1, with TRBD1 identical over 7 bases. With V trimmed by 4 bases and J by 3 bases, 2 bases remained unmatched. The CDR3 is 13 amino acids. CDR1 and CDR2 (germline): LGHNT, FRNRAP.

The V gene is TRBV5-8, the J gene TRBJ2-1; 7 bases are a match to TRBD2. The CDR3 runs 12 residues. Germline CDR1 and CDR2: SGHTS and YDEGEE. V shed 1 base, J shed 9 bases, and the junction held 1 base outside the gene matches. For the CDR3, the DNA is TGTGCCAGCAGCTTGTGGGGGGGTGAGCAGTTCTTC. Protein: CASSLWGGEQFF.

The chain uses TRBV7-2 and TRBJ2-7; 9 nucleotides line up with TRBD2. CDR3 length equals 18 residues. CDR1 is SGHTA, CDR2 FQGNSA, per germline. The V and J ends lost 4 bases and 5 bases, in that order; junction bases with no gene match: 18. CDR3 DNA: TGTGCCAGCAGCTCAGCAGGGGGATCTAGCGGGACCCCCCACGAGCAGTACTTC. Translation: CASSSAGGSSGTPHEQYF.

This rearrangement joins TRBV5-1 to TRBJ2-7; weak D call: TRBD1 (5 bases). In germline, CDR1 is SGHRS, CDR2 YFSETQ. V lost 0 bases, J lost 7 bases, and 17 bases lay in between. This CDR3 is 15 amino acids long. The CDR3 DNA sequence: TGCGCCAGCAGCTTGGCCGTTCGAAAGAAGGGGGAGCAGTACTTC. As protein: CASSLAVRKKGEQYF.

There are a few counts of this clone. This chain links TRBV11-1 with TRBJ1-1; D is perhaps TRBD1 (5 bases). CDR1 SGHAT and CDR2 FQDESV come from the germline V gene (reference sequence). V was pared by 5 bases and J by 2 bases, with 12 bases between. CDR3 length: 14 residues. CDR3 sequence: CASSPRRGNTEAFF. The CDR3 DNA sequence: TGTGCCAGCAGCCCGAGAAGGGGCAACACTGAAGCTTTCTTT. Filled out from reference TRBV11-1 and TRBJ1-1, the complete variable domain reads EAEVAQSPRYKITEKSQAVAFWCDPISGHATLYWYRQILGQGPELLVQFQDESVVDDSQLPKDRFSAERLKGVDSTLKIQPAELGDSAMYLCASSPRRGNTEAFFGQGTRLTVV.

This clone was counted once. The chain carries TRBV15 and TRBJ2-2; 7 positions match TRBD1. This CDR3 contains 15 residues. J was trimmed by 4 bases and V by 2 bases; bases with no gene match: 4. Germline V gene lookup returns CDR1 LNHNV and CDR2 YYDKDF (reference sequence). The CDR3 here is CATSRRQGFTGELFF. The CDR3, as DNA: TGTGCCACCAGCAGAAGACAGGGTTTCACCGGGGAGCTGTTTTTT.

DNA of the CDR3: TGTGCCAGCAGTGAAGGGTACAGGGGGCAGGACGAGCAGTACTTC. Encoded protein: CASSEGYRGQDEQYF. The gene calls are TRBV2 and TRBJ2-7; 9 bases line up with TRBD1. This CDR3 has 15 amino acids. Per germline, CDR1 SNHLY and CDR2 FYNNEI. With V trimmed by 1 base and J by 5 bases, 6 bases remained unmatched. Together with reference TRBV2 and TRBJ2-7, the CDR3 gives the full variable domain: EPEVTQTPSHQVTQMGQEVILRCVPISNHLYFYWYRQILGQKVEFLVSFYNNEISEKSEIFDDQFSVERPDGSNFTLKIRSTKLEDSAMYFCASSEGYRGQDEQYFGPGTRLTVT.

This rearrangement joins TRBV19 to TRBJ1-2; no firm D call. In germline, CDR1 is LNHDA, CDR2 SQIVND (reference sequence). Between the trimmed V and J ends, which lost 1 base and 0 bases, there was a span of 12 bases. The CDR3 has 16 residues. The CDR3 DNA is TGTGCCAGTAGTATAGGCGAGGGCAGAGCTAACTATGGCTACACCTTC. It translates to CASSIGEGRANYGYTF.

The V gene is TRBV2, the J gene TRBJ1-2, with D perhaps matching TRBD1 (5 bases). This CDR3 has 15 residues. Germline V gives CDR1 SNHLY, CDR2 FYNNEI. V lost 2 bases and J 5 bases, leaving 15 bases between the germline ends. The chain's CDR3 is CASSERFQAGYGYTF. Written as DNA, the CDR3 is TGTGCCAGCAGTGAACGGTTTCAGGCAGGGTATGGCTACACCTTC.

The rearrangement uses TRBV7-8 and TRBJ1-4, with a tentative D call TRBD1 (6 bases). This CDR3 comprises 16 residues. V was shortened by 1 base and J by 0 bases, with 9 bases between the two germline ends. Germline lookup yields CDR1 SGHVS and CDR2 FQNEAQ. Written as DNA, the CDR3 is TGTGCCAGCAGCTTAGTAGGGGGTGCAACTAATGAAAAACTGTTTTTT. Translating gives CASSLVGGATNEKLFF.

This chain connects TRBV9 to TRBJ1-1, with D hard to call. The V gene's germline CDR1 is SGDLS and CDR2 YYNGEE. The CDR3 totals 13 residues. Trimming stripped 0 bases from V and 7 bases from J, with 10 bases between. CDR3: CASSVVSESEAFF. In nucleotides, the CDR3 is TGTGCCAGCAGCGTAGTTAGTGAGAGTGAAGCTTTCTTT.

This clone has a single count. This CDR3 reads CASSINSAGANVLTF. The CDR3 DNA reads as TGTGCCAGTAGTATTAACTCGGCTGGGGCCAACGTCCTGACTTTC. J is TRBJ2-6 and V is TRBV19; D remains unclear. Trimming removed 3 bases from V and 2 bases from J, with 8 bases in between. The CDR3 loop spans 15 amino acids. Germline CDR1 is LNHDA and CDR2 is SQIVND (reference sequence).